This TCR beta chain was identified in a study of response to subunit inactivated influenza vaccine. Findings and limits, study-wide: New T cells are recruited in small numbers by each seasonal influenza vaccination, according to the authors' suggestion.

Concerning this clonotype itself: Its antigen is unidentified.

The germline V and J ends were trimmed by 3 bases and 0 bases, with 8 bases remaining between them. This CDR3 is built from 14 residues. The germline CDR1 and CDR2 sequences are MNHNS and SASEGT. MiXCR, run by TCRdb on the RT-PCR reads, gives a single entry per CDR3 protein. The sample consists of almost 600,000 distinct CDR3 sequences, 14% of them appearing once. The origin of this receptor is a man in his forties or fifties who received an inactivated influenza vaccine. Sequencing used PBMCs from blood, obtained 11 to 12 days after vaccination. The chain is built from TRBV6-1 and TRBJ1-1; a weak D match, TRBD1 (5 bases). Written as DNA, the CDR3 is TGTGCCAGCAGTGATCAGGGCATGAACACTGAAGCTTTCTTT. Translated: CASSDQGMNTEAFF.